This T cell receptor beta chain emerged from a study of cytomegalovirus exposure and HLA in healthy donors. About the study: There were some 380 genotyped donors. Of these, roughly 80% fell in the genetic ancestry cluster associated with self-reported Caucasian donors. Study-level results: TCR beta sequences reportedly predicted the HLA-A and HLA-B alleles of most subjects accurately.

In the case of this clone: Its antigen remains unknown.

PCR employed 60 Vbeta and 13 Jbeta primers. Assay: immunoSEQ multiplex PCR; the TCRdb copy retains only in-frame clones and omits some. In the table there are some 60,000 clones, about 80% of which are singletons. Specimen: PBMCs. This receptor was obtained from a woman aged 40 to 50 in good health and CMV-seronegative.

The CDR3 here is CSVGGTESYGYTF. DNA of the CDR3: TGCAGCGTTGGCGGGACAGAAAGTTATGGCTACACCTTC. The V call is TRBV29-1, the J call TRBJ1-2, with 7 bases that match TRBD1. V gave up 4 bases and J gave up 5 bases; unmatched junction bases: 7. The CDR3 is 13 amino acids. CDR1 is SQVTM, CDR2 ANQGSEA, per germline.